This T cell receptor beta chain was identified in a study of cytomegalovirus exposure and HLA in healthy donors. Broader study findings: Most TCR sequences were seen very rarely across donors, but some public TCRs occurred in many.

Sequencing used immunoSEQ multiplex PCR; TCRdb keeps in-frame clones, though not all of them. The sample comprises roughly 330,000 clones, roughly 90% of which are singletons, and approximately 1.1% rests with the top ten. With regard to this clone: The antigen is not known.

Sequenced input: PBMCs. The sequence came from a woman aged 25 to 39 in good health and CMV-seropositive.

CDR3 protein: CASESKGVGETQYF. The CDR3 region has the DNA TGTGCCAGCGAAAGTAAGGGGGTTGGAGAGACCCAGTACTTC. V and J are TRBV21-1 and TRBJ2-5; the table's D call TRBD1 went unverified against the DNA. TRBV21-1 is deemed a pseudogene. The length of the CDR3 is 14 residues.